These 8 T cell receptor beta chains originate from one sample sequenced in a study of T cell repertoires in cytomegalovirus infection. TCRdb re-derived calls from the reads in MiXCR, one entry per CDR3 protein. The top ten hold around 8.6% of the sample, which has about 360,000 distinct CDR3 sequences, around a sixth seen once. Sequencing was performed on PBMCs. The receptors derive from a human donor in good health (CMV status not recorded). Some clones in this sample may be carry-over from other donors' samples.

This clonotype was found a few times. V gene TRBV29-1 combines with J gene TRBJ2-1; a possible D gene is TRBD1 (6 bases). CDR1 is SQVTM, CDR2 ANQGSEA, per germline. V lost 4 bases and J lost 9, with 7 bases in between. The CDR3 is 10 residues long. In nucleotides, the CDR3 is TGCAGCGTTGGAGGGGGTGAGCAGTTCTTC. Its translation is CSVGGGEQFF.

A few counts support this clonotype. This sequence joins TRBV4-2 and TRBJ2-1, with TRBD2 matching 7 bases. J lost 10 bases, V lost 4 bases, and 10 bases had no gene match. This CDR3 has 14 amino acids. CDR1 LGHNA and CDR2 YNFKEQ come from the germline V gene. CDR3 bases: TGTGCCAGCAGCCTATCCCGAGCGGGGAGGGAGCAGTTCTTC. As protein: CASSLSRAGREQFF.

The J gene is TRBJ1-5, the V gene TRBV19, with D uncertain. CDR1 and CDR2 from the germline V gene are LNHDA and SQIVND (reference sequence). The CDR3 covers 14 residues. Trimming cost V 11 bases and J 5 bases, with 19 bases left between them. The CDR3 DNA is TGTGCCGAAATGGACCGAGAGTCGCATCAGCCCCAGCATTTT. This gives the protein CAEMDRESHQPQHF.

This clonotype was seen at least ten times. The genes are TRBV11-2 and TRBJ2-5; no clear D. CDR3 length: 15 residues. Trimming removed 1 base at V and 2 bases at J, with 11 bases between. CDR1 SGHAT and CDR2 FQNNGV come from the germline V gene. CDR3 sequence reads: CASSLVPTRQETQYF. Here the CDR3 DNA reads TGTGCCAGCAGCTTAGTCCCGACTCGACAAGAGACCCAGTACTTC.

CDR3 coding DNA: TGTGCCAGCAGTTCCCATGGGGTCCCGAGGGAGTACTTC. It encodes CASSSHGVPREYF. The chain has TRBV12-3 or TRBV12-4 and TRBJ2-7, with D possibly matching TRBD2 (5 bases). V was trimmed by 4 bases and J by 11 bases, leaving 18 bases between them. There are 13 residues in the CDR3.

This clonotype has more than one count but fewer than ten. This rearrangement joins TRBV6-6 to TRBJ1-3; possibly TRBD1 for D (5 bases). Germline CDR1 is MNHNY and CDR2 is SVGAGI (reference sequence). There are 15 residues in the CDR3. Trimming took 1 base from V and 0 from J, leaving 7 bases between them. DNA for the CDR3: TGTGCCAGCAGTTACTACAGGCGCTCTGGAAACACCATATATTTT. Protein: CASSYYRRSGNTIYF.

This clonotype showed up many times. The gene calls are TRBV11-2 and TRBJ2-3, with D possibly being TRBD1 or TRBD2 (7 bases each). CDR1 is SGHAT, CDR2 FQNNGV, per germline. V dropped 4 bases and J dropped 3 bases, with 20 bases sitting between them. This CDR3 has 17 amino acids. The CDR3 DNA reads TGTGCCAGCAGCTCCCAAGGGGGGGGACAGTCAACAGATACGCAGTATTTT. Translating gives CASSSQGGGQSTDTQYF.

The rearrangement links TRBV5-1 to TRBJ1-2; TRBD1 is a possible D gene (5 bases). Germline-derived CDR1 and CDR2 are SGHRS and YFSETQ. The CDR3 has 14 residues. The germline V and J ends were trimmed by 1 base and 2 bases, with 9 bases remaining between them. Written as DNA, the CDR3 is TGCGCCAGCAGCTTGCGGTGGGGCAACTATGGCTACACCTTC. The encoded protein is CASSLRWGNYGYTF.